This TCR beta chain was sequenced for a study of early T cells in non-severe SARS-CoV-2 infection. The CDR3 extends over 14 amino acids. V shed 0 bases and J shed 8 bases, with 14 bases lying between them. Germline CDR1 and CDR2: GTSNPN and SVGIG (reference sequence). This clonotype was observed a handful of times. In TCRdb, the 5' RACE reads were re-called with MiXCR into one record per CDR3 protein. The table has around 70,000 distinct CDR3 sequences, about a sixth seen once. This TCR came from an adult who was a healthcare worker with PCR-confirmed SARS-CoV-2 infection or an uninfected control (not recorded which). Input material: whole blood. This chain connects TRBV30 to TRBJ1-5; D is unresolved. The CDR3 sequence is CAWSVIGPGKPQHF. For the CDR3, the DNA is TGTGCCTGGAGTGTAATCGGCCCGGGAAAGCCCCAGCATTTT. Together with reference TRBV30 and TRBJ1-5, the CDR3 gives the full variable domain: SQTIHQWPATLVQPVGSPLSLECTVEGTSNPNLYWYRQAAGRGLQLLFYSVGIGQISSEVPQNLSASRPQDRQFILSSKKLLLSDSGFYLCAWSVIGPGKPQHFGDGTRLSIL.